Following are 3 T cell receptor beta chains from one sample sequenced in a study of vaccination effects on CD4 cells after COVID-19 (dated by TCRdb to the early 2020s). In the ViraFEST assay, PBMC were stimulated with viral peptide pools, and antigen-specific CD4+ T cell clonotypes were then identified by expansion using TCR sequencing. After around ten days of culture, CD4+ T cells were isolated with the EasySep CD4+ T cell isolation kit. Convalescent patients had PCR-confirmed SARS-CoV-2 infection between March and December 2020, before Alpha, Beta and Delta variants emerged in the United States. No antigen is known for these receptors. Libraries came from the immunoSEQ multiplex PCR assay. This immuneACCESS table, as held by TCRdb, lists in-frame sequences with V and J called but not all clones. Of the missing ones, under half trace to an unresolved V gene in checked studies; the others have no known cause. Counted in this sample were about 45,000 clones; about three quarters of them appeared once. Of the sample, around 28% is held by the ten largest clones.

The specimen comprised CD4+ T cells from PBMCs cultured with a peptide pool, sampled before COVID-19 vaccination. The receptor source for this set is a human donor who had a prior SARS-CoV-2 infection.

The chain carries TRBV6-5 and TRBJ2-7; 9 bases map to TRBD2. CDR3 length: 16 amino acids. V dropped 0 bases and J dropped 8; count of bases not matched to a gene: 11. CDR1 is MNHEY, CDR2 SVGAGI, per germline. The CDR3 DNA reads TGTGCCAGCAGTTACTCCGCCGGCGGGGGGGTATTCCAGCAGTACTTC. Encoded protein: CASSYSAGGGVFQQYF.

The V call is TRBV5-4, the J call TRBJ2-5, with 10 bases that match TRBD2. Germline CDR1 reads SGHNT; CDR2 reads YYREEE (reference sequence). V shed 4 bases, J shed 5 bases, and the junction held 14 bases outside the gene matches. The CDR3 length is 17 residues. This CDR3 is CASSLGGSGGSGETQYF. The CDR3 DNA is TGTGCCAGCAGCCTCGGGGGTAGCGGGGGGAGTGGGGAGACCCAGTACTTC.

The chain joins TRBV6-5 to TRBJ2-7; D is unresolved. V was shortened by 8 bases and J by 0 bases, with 14 bases between the two germline ends. The CDR3 totals 14 residues. From germline, CDR1 is MNHEY and CDR2 SVGAGI. As DNA, the CDR3 is TGTGCCAGCGCGGCCAGACAAACCTCCTACGAGCAGTACTTC. Protein sequence: CASAARQTSYEQYF.